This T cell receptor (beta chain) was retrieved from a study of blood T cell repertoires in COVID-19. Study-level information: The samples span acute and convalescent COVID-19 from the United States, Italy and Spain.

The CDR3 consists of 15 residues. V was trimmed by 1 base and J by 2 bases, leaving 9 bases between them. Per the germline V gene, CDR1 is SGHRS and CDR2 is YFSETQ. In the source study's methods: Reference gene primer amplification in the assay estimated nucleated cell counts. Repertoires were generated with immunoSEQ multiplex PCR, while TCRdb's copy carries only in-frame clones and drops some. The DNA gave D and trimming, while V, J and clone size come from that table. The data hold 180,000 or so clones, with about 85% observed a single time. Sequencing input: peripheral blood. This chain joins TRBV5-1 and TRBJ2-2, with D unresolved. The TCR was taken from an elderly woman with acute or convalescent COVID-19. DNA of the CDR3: TGCGCCAGCAGCTTGCTCCCTTCCAACACCGGGGAGCTGTTTTTT. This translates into CASSLLPSNTGELFF.